This TCR beta chain was identified during a study of T-cell reconstitution after alpha-beta-depleted transplantation in children. This clonotype was counted between two and nine times. Its antigen is unidentified. Study-wide results and limits: After one year, T-cell counts and TCRbeta diversity mostly came from new T cells.

The CDR3 runs 15 residues. Germline assignment: CDR1 SGDLS and CDR2 YYNGEE. Trimming removed 4 bases from V and 2 bases from J; junction bases left unmatched: 9. A library of TCRbeta sequences, prepared with unique molecular identifiers, was generated. In TCRdb, the PCR reads were re-called with MiXCR into one record per CDR3 protein. This table has fewer than 550,000 distinct CDR3 sequences, 10% to 12% appearing once. The rearrangement uses TRBV9 and TRBJ2-7; 7 bases line up with TRBD1. Sequences were derived from PBMCs, mostly from graft donor cells, sampled 180 days after TCRalphabeta/CD19-depleted stem cell transplant. The clonotype comes from a female patient between 2 and 15 years old who had a stem cell transplant for aplastic anemia, so the T cells may come from the graft donor. The CDR3 bases are TGTGCCAGCAGCCCCACAGGGGATGGGGCCTACGAGCAGTACGTC. It codes for CASSPTGDGAYEQYV.